This T cell receptor (beta chain) was identified in a study of shared clonotypes between healthy human individuals. In the study overall: Per donor, CD8 memory used one plate, CD8 naive used two, CD4 memory used three and CD4 naive used three. Points from the study as a whole: Represented diversity, genetic and exposure-history alike, was limited by few donors. Naive CD4 clonotypes were shared across a few donors at around 5%. The authors sampled blood alone, and tissue repertoires likely differ.

Assay used: immunoSEQ multiplex PCR; TCRdb lists only in-frame clones, some missing. The profile covers 2 million to 2.5 million clones, with approximately 93% appearing a single time and 0.39% taken by the ten largest. In regard to this clone: Antigen: not known.

This CDR3 has 11 residues. In germline, CDR1 is MNHEY, CDR2 SVGAGI. Trimming cost V 6 bases and J 13 bases, with 16 bases left between them. The rearrangement joins TRBV6-5 to TRBJ2-7; D is unresolved. This sequence was found in a man between 18 and 35 years old in good health. Some clones in this sample may be carry-over from other donors' samples. Specimen: naive CD4+ T cells from PBMCs. Subset reported: CD45RA+ positively selected. CDR3 sequence (DNA): TGTGCCAGCAGATACATGAGGCTTGAATACTTC. Its translation is CASRYMRLEYF.